The 32 T cell receptor beta chains in this list originate from one sample, sequenced in a study of blood T cell repertoires in COVID-19. This table comes from immunoSEQ multiplex PCR, and its TCRdb copy is limited to in-frame clones, with some not included. The profile covers about 160,000 clones, with around 87% appearing a single time and about 6% taken by the ten largest. The sequencing input was peripheral blood. The source of these receptors is a man older than 75 with acute or convalescent COVID-19.

Points on this clone: As the CDR3 is not closed by the conserved phenylalanine or tryptophan, this likely results from a read error. V is TRBV5-6 and J is TRBJ2-7; possibly TRBD1 for D (5 bases). The V gene's germline CDR1 is SGHDT and CDR2 YYEEEE. Deletions cut 4 bases from V and 2 bases from J, with 16 bases between. The CDR3 is made up of 15 amino acids. The CDR3 loop reads CASSTNRQGTYEQYL. Here the CDR3 DNA reads TGTGCCAGCAGCACCAATCGGCAGGGTACCTACGAGCAGTACCTC.

This sequence joins TRBV19 and TRBJ1-5; TRBD1 aligns across 8 bases. J gave up 0 bases and V 7 bases, and 5 bases lay outside the gene matches. The CDR3 has 15 residues. Looked up from germline, CDR1 is LNHDA and CDR2 is SQIVND (reference sequence). The DNA of the CDR3 is TGTGCCAGTATGAGACAGGGGAATAGCAATCAGCCCCAGCATTTT. This translates into CASMRQGNSNQPQHF.

This clone was recorded only once. CDR3 protein: CASSQGLAGAQYF. The DNA of the CDR3 is TGTGCCAGCAGCCAAGGACTAGCGGGTGCGCAGTATTTT. The chain uses TRBV3-1 (or the pseudogene TRBV3-2) and TRBJ2-3; 10 bases agree with TRBD2. Germline CDR1 and CDR2: LGHDT and YNNKEL (reference sequence). The ends lost 1 base at V and 10 bases at J; junction bases unmatched: 2. This CDR3 region has 13 residues.

The chain uses TRBV12-5 and TRBJ1-2; D not resolved. This CDR3 comprises 12 residues. Germline-derived CDR1 and CDR2 are LGHNT and FRNRAP. Trimming took off 6 bases at V and 3 bases at J, with 8 bases between the two ends. Here the CDR3 reads CASGPGYYGYTF. CDR3 bases: TGTGCTAGTGGGCCGGGGTACTATGGCTACACCTTC.

This clone appeared once. The V and J genes are TRBV5-5 and TRBJ2-3; 12 bases align to TRBD2. Germline CDR1 SGHKS, CDR2 YYEKEE (reference sequence). V lost 3 bases and J lost 0; bases outside the gene matches: 2. The CDR3 sequence is 16 residues long. CDR3 amino acids: CASSSLAGGSTDTQYF. The CDR3 bases are TGTGCCAGCAGCTCCCTAGCGGGGGGGAGCACAGATACGCAGTATTTT.

Points on this clone: A read error may produce the germline difference seen at one junction end. V is TRBV5-6 and J is TRBJ2-7; 11 nucleotides agree with TRBD2. In germline, CDR1 is SGHDT, CDR2 YYEEEE. The CDR3 is 16 residues long. The CDR3: CASSSWGLLAGGSLNF. The CDR3 nucleotides read TGTGCCAGCAGCTCGTGGGGTCTCCTAGCGGGGGGCTCGCTCAACTTC.

The chain couples TRBV2 to TRBJ1-5; possible D gene TRBD1, 5 bases. The CDR3 contains 12 residues. The germline gives CDR1 SNHLY, CDR2 FYNNEI. Between the trimmed V and J ends, which lost 8 bases and 5 bases, there was a span of 10 bases. CDR3 residues: CASRGGDQPQHF. CDR3 DNA sequence: TGTGCCAGCCGGGGGGGGGATCAGCCCCAGCATTTT.

The genes are TRBV7-9 and TRBJ1-1; 7 bases fit TRBD1. The J segment lost 3 bases and the V segment lost 5 bases, leaving 9 bases of the junction unmatched. The CDR3 extends over 15 amino acids. CDR1 is SEHNR and CDR2 is FQNEAQ in the germline V gene (reference sequence). The CDR3 loop reads CASSTHRGWDTEAFF. The CDR3 DNA sequence: TGTGCCAGCAGCACCCACAGGGGATGGGACACTGAAGCTTTCTTT. The variable domain in full, completed from reference TRBV7-9 and TRBJ1-1, reads DTGVSQNPRHKITKRGQNVTFRCDPISEHNRLYWYRQTLGQGPEFLTYFQNEAQLEKSRLLSDRFSAERPKGSFSTLEIQRTEQGDSAMYLCASSTHRGWDTEAFFGQGTRLTVV.

V and J are TRBV28 and TRBJ1-5, with 7 bases aligning to TRBD1. The ends lost 5 bases at V and 2 bases at J; junction bases unmatched: 9. CDR1 and CDR2 from the germline V gene are MDHEN and SYDVKM. The length of the CDR3 is 16 residues. The CDR3 coding sequence is TGTGCCAGCAGTCGAAACAGGGGTTACGGCAATCAGCCCCAGCATTTT. It specifies CASSRNRGYGNQPQHF.

V is TRBV3-1 (or the pseudogene TRBV3-2) and J is TRBJ2-2; TRBD2 is a possible D gene (7 bases). Per the germline V gene, CDR1 is LGHDT and CDR2 is YNNKEL (reference sequence). V lost 3 bases, J lost 7 bases, and 15 bases lay in between. The CDR3 extends over 15 amino acids. DNA for the CDR3: TGTGCCAGCAGCCAGGGGGCGGCGGGGGTCGGGGAGCTGTTTTTT. Translating gives CASSQGAAGVGELFF.

This CDR3 is CASSLGAGRNTIYF. CDR3 nucleotides: TGTGCCAGCAGCTTAGGGGCAGGGAGAAACACCATATATTTT. This chain uses TRBV7-2 with TRBJ1-3, with D tentatively TRBD1 (5 bases). Germline CDR1 reads SGHTA; CDR2 reads FQGNSA. V was shortened by 1 base and J by 5 bases, with 9 bases between the two germline ends. The CDR3 has 14 residues.

J is TRBJ2-2 and V is TRBV7-8; TRBD2 matches at 8 bases. CDR3 length: 16 residues. Germline CDR1 is SGHVS and CDR2 is FQNEAQ. The V gene end was trimmed by 4 bases and the J gene end by 0 bases; junction bases not matched to a gene: 4. The CDR3 DNA reads TGTGCCAGCAGCTCTCAAGCGGGGGCGAACACCGGGGAGCTGTTTTTT. It is translated as CASSSQAGANTGELFF. The variable domain in full, with the rest retrieved from reference TRBV7-8 and TRBJ2-2, is GAGVSQSPRYKVAKRGQDVALRCDPISGHVSLFWYQQALGQGPEFLTYFQNEAQLDKSGLPSDRFFAERPEGSVSTLKIQRTQQEDSAVYLCASSSQAGANTGELFFGEGSRLTVL.

CDR3 in amino acids: CASSRGQGKGEKLFF. The CDR3 coding sequence is TGTGCCAGCTCCCGCGGACAGGGGAAAGGTGAAAAACTGTTTTTT. The rearrangement links TRBV18 to TRBJ1-4, with 9 bases fitting TRBD1. The CDR3 length is 15 residues. In germline, CDR1 is KGHSH, CDR2 LQKENI. The junction had 9 bases not matched to a gene; V was cut back by 6 bases and J by 7 bases.

This chain links TRBV24-1 with TRBJ2-1; weak D call: TRBD2 (7 bases). The V gene lost 4 bases and the J gene lost 0 bases, with 21 bases spanning the gap. CDR3 length: 19 amino acids. The germline V gene has CDR1 KGHDR and CDR2 SFDVKD. The CDR3 loop is CATSEAGHKYTSSYNEQFF. The CDR3 DNA follows: TGTGCCACCAGTGAAGCGGGACATAAGTATACGAGCTCCTACAATGAGCAGTTCTTC.

This rearrangement joins TRBV11-2 to TRBJ2-3; 8 bases line up with TRBD1. J gave up 3 bases and V 11 bases, and 10 bases lay outside the gene matches. Looked up from germline, CDR1 is SGHAT and CDR2 is FQNNGV. The CDR3 is 14 amino acids. Here the CDR3 DNA reads TGTGCCTGCCAGGGGGCGTACCTAACAGATACGCAGTATTTT. Residues: CACQGAYLTDTQYF.

The J gene is TRBJ1-2, the V gene TRBV18; 7 positions agree with TRBD1. CDR3 length: 13 amino acids. The germline CDR1 and CDR2 sequences are KGHSH and LQKENI. The V gene end was trimmed by 3 bases and the J gene end by 7 bases; junction bases not matched to a gene: 5. CDR3 DNA: TGTGCCAGCTCACCGCGGGACAGTTTTGGCTACACCTTC. Its protein is CASSPRDSFGYTF.

This clone was seen only once. Within the sample, other DNA sequences also encode this same CDR3. The CDR3 spells CSVGTGAYEQYF. CDR3 in DNA: TGCAGCGTAGGGACAGGGGCCTACGAGCAGTACTTC. The genes are TRBV29-1 and TRBJ2-7, with TRBD1 matching 10 bases. There are 12 residues in the CDR3. The V gene's germline CDR1 is SQVTM and CDR2 ANQGSEA. The J segment lost 2 bases and the V segment lost 6 bases, leaving 1 base of the junction unmatched.

J is TRBJ1-5 and V is TRBV19; TRBD1 aligns across 8 bases. The germline V gene has CDR1 LNHDA and CDR2 SQIVND (reference sequence). With 4 bases clipped from V and 7 bases from J, the junction kept 6 bases outside the gene matches. The CDR3 is 14 residues long. CDR3 nucleotides: TGTGCCAGTAGTAACATCAGGGGGCGGCAGCCCCAGCATTTT. Amino acid sequence: CASSNIRGRQPQHF.

This rearrangement joins TRBV28 to TRBJ2-2; a weak D match, TRBD1 (6 bases). Germline V gene data show CDR1 as MDHEN and CDR2 as SYDVKM. CDR3 length equals 14 residues. V gave up 4 bases and J gave up 13 bases, with 19 bases separating them. CDR3 sequence (DNA): TGTGCCAGCAGTTCTCCGGGACAAATGGGAATGCTGTTTTTT. Protein sequence: CASSSPGQMGMLFF.

J is TRBJ2-5 and V is TRBV7-6; the match to TRBD1 covers 9 bases. The CDR3 extends over 13 amino acids. From germline, CDR1 is SGHVS and CDR2 FNYEAQ. V dropped 8 bases and J dropped 7; count of bases not matched to a gene: 8. CDR3 sequence: CASEGRQGGTQYF. Written as DNA, the CDR3 is TGTGCCAGCGAGGGGAGACAGGGGGGGACCCAGTACTTC.

The V gene is TRBV29-1, the J gene TRBJ2-6; no firm D call. Germline values: CDR1 SQVTM, CDR2 ANQGSEA. The CDR3 length is 13 residues. With 5 bases removed from V and 1 base from J, the gap between germline ends came to 6 bases. CDR3 residues: CSVQVSGANVLTF. The CDR3 DNA reads as TGCAGCGTTCAGGTATCTGGGGCCAACGTCCTGACTTTC.

This sequence joins TRBV5-5 and TRBJ2-7; D may be TRBD1 (6 bases). V was shortened by 8 bases and J by 2 bases, with 17 bases between the two germline ends. Germline CDR1 reads SGHKS; CDR2 reads YYEKEE (reference sequence). The CDR3 consists of 14 residues. CDR3 DNA: TGTGCCAGTTCCTTCAGGGGAACCCCCTACGAGCAGTACTTC. Its protein is CASSFRGTPYEQYF.

This chain joins TRBV19 and TRBJ1-2; 8 bases align to TRBD1. V was pared by 5 bases and J by 6 bases, with 11 bases of the junction left unmatched. Germline loops: CDR1 LNHDA, CDR2 SQIVND (reference sequence). The CDR3 covers 15 residues. CDR3: CASSAGQAKGNGYTF. The CDR3 nucleotides read TGTGCCAGTAGTGCGGGACAGGCGAAGGGGAATGGCTACACCTTC.

This clone came up once. The chain links TRBV15 to TRBJ2-5; 8 nucleotides line up with TRBD2. Trimming removed 5 bases from V and 2 bases from J; junction bases left unmatched: 7. The CDR3 is made up of 15 amino acids. Germline V gene data show CDR1 as LNHNV and CDR2 as YYDKDF (reference sequence). The CDR3 DNA follows: TGTGCCACCAGCCTCTCACTAGCGGTGCAAGAGACCCAGTACTTC. Amino acids: CATSLSLAVQETQYF.

This chain links TRBV6-1 with TRBJ2-3; 9 bases align to TRBD2. CDR1 MNHNS and CDR2 SASEGT come from the germline V gene. The CDR3 consists of 16 residues. V gave up 1 base and J gave up 2 bases; unmatched junction bases: 4. The CDR3 coding sequence is TGTGCCAGCAGTGAAGGGCTAGCGGGGAACACAGATACGCAGTATTTT. Protein sequence: CASSEGLAGNTDTQYF.

The CDR3 is CSVPGQGYEQYF. CDR3 bases: TGCAGCGTTCCGGGACAGGGCTACGAGCAGTACTTC. The rearrangement links TRBV29-1 to TRBJ2-7; 9 nucleotides align to TRBD1. V was pared by 5 bases and J by 3 bases, with 2 bases of the junction left unmatched. The germline V gene encodes CDR1 SQVTM and CDR2 ANQGSEA. CDR3 size: 12 residues.

This chain connects TRBV6-4 to TRBJ2-3, with 9 bases identical to TRBD2. Per germline, CDR1 MRHNA and CDR2 SNTAGT. After removal of 6 bases from V and 1 base from J, the junction contained 5 bases not matched to a gene. This CDR3 is built from 15 residues. The CDR3 nucleotides are TGTGCCAGCAGCGCGACTAGCGGCCGCACAGATACGCAGTATTTT. Protein sequence: CASSATSGRTDTQYF.

This clone was seen only once. CDR3 coding DNA: TGTGCCAGCAGCTTAGTCGGGTCGGAAGCTTTCTTT. This codes for CASSLVGSEAFF. The J gene is TRBJ1-1, the V gene TRBV7-2, with D uncertain. Looked up from germline, CDR1 is SGHTA and CDR2 is FQGNSA. V shed 1 base and J shed 8 bases, with 8 bases lying between them. The CDR3 totals 12 residues.

CDR3 sequence reads: CASSAGTSGRALNEQFF. In nucleotides, the CDR3 is TGTGCCAGCAGCGCCGGGACTAGCGGGAGGGCCCTCAATGAGCAGTTCTTC. The gene calls are TRBV5-6 and TRBJ2-1, with 16 positions matching TRBD2. CDR3 length equals 17 residues. Germline V lookup: CDR1 SGHDT, CDR2 YYEEEE. V lost 4 bases and J lost 6; bases outside the gene matches: 7.

V gene TRBV7-2 combines with J gene TRBJ2-7; 16 nucleotides line up with TRBD2. The length of the CDR3 is 18 residues. CDR1 is SGHTA, CDR2 FQGNSA, per germline. The ends lost 5 bases at V and 2 bases at J; junction bases unmatched: 9. Written as DNA, the CDR3 is TGTGCCAGCAGCCCCGGGACTAGCGGGGGGGCGGTAGCCTACGAGCAGTACTTC. Its protein is CASSPGTSGGAVAYEQYF.

On this clone: Other nucleotide sequences in the sample specify the same CDR3. The chain couples TRBV5-1 to TRBJ1-1; D is perhaps TRBD1 (5 bases). CDR3 length: 14 residues. The V end lost 4 bases, the J end lost 2 bases, and 12 bases lay between the germline ends. In germline, CDR1 is SGHRS, CDR2 YFSETQ. The CDR3 protein is CASSPGGVNTEAFF. Here the CDR3 DNA reads TGCGCCAGCAGCCCCGGGGGAGTCAACACTGAAGCTTTCTTT. Drawing the rest from reference TRBV5-1 and TRBJ1-1, the complete variable domain is KAGVTQTPRYLIKTRGQQVTLSCSPISGHRSVSWYQQTPGQGLQFLFEYFSETQRNKGNFPGRFSGRQFSNSRSEMNVSTLELGDSALYLCASSPGGVNTEAFFGQGTRLTVV.

As to this clone: The same CDR3 is also encoded by other DNA sequences in this sample. This chain links TRBV2 with TRBJ1-6; D possibly corresponds to TRBD1 (6 bases). The CDR3 covers 16 residues. Trimming stripped 7 bases from V and 5 bases from J, with 18 bases between. The germline V gene has CDR1 SNHLY and CDR2 FYNNEI. The CDR3 DNA reads as TGTGCCAGCAATCTTAGAGGGGGAAGGGATAATTCACCCCTCCACTTT. It is translated as CASNLRGGRDNSPLHF.